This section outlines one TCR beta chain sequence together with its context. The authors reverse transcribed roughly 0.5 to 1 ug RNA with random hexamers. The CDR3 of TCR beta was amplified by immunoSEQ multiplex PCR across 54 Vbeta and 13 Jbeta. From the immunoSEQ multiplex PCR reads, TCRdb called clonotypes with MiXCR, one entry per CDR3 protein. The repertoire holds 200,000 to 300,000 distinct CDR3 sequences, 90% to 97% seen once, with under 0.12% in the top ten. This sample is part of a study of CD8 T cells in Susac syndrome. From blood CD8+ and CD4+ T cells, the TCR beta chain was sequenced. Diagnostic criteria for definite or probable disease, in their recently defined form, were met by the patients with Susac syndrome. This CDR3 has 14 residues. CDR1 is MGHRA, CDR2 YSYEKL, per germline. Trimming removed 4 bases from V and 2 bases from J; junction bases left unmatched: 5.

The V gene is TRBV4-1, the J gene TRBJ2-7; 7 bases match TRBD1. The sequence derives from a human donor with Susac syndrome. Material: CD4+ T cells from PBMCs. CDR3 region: CASSPKDRTYEQYF. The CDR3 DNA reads TGCGCCAGCAGCCCCAAGGACAGGACCTACGAGCAGTACTTC.